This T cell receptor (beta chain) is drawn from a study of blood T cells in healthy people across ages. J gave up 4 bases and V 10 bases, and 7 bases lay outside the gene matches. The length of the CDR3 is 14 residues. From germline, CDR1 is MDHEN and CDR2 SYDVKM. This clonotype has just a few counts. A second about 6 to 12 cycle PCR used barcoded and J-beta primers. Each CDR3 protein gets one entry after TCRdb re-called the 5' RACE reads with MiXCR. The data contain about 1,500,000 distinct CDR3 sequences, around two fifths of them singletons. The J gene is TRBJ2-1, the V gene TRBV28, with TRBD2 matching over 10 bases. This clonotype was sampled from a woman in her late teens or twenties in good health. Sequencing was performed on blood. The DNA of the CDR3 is TGTGCCATCACGGAGCGGGAGGGTTACAATGAGCAGTTCTTC. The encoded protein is CAITEREGYNEQFF. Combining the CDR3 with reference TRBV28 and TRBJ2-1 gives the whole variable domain DVKVTQSSRYLVKRTGEKVFLECVQDMDHENMFWYRQDPGLGLRLIYFSYDVKMKEKGDIPEGYSVSREKKERFSLILESASTNQTSMYLCAITEREGYNEQFFGPGTRLTVL.